This T cell receptor beta chain emerged from a study of Ad26.COV2.S vaccination and SARS-CoV-2 variants. Whole-study findings and limits: There was a possibility that the TCR breadth and depth analyses underestimated total T cell responses.

The treatment here: over 15 received Ad26.COV2.S at low or high dose, single or two shots; roughly five received placebo; per-sample allocation not given. On day 63 after the first injection, vaccine and placebo recipients gave samples. Per germline, CDR1 SGHRS and CDR2 YFSETQ. CDR3 length equals 14 residues. Germline trimming cut 4 bases from V and 5 bases from J; bases unmatched to any gene: 5. The method was immunoSEQ multiplex PCR; TCRdb's version includes in-frame clones alone and lacks a portion of them. This sample yields under 550,000 clones, of which around 87% are seen a single time; about 3.5% belongs to the top ten. In regard to this clone: Antigen unknown.

The clonotype was recovered from a person aged 18 to 65 who received the Ad26.COV2.S COVID-19 vaccine or a placebo. The chain uses TRBV5-1 and TRBJ2-5; TRBD1 agrees at 10 bases. This sample comprised peripheral blood, obtained in a trial of Ad26.COV2.S vaccine versus placebo. The CDR3 sequence is CASSMTGGEETQYF. In nucleotides, the CDR3 is TGCGCCAGCAGCATGACAGGGGGCGAGGAGACCCAGTACTTC.